A selection of T cell receptor beta chains follows, all from one sample in a study of shared clonotypes between healthy human individuals. TCRdb's table, derived via immunoSEQ multiplex PCR, lists solely in-frame clones and lacks some. The sample has about 2,200,000 clones; about 92% are singletons. Source material: naive CD8+ T cells from PBMCs. These receptors were taken from a man in his late teens or twenties in good health. Some clones in this sample may be carry-over from other donors' samples. Each CDR3 is given with its conserved first and last residue. The D gene is left open where the match is weak. The size entry is marked missing in some rows and otherwise reads once, few, many or a size class.

j_gene | d_gene | v_gene | abundance | CDR3nt | CDR3aa
TRBJ2-3 | TRBD2 | TRBV10-1 | once | TGCGCCAGCAGTGGGCGGCTAGCGGGAGATACGCAGTATTTT | CASSGRLAGDTQYF
TRBJ1-4 | TRBD1 | TRBV2 | once | TGTGCCAGCAGTCCCGTCGGGACAGGGAAGGCAAAACTGTTTTTT | CASSPVGTGKAKLFF
TRBJ2-1 | NA | TRBV11-2 | NA | TGTGCCAGCAGCCAAGGGGGCGGGAAGTACAATGAGCAGTTCTTC | CASSQGGGKYNEQFF
TRBJ2-7 | TRBD2 | TRBV29-1 | NA | TGCAGCGTTGAATACCCGGGACTAGCGGGCTACGAGCAGTACTTC | CSVEYPGLAGYEQYF
TRBJ1-1 | TRBD1 | TRBV5-4 | NA | TGTGCCAGCAGCCGCTCGGACAGGGGCTTTCTCGCTGAAGCTTTCTTT | CASSRSDRGFLAEAFF
TRBJ1-1 | NA | TRBV27 | once | TGTGCCAGCAGTTCGGACAGTTTTTCTGAAGCTTTCTTT | CASSSDSFSEAFF
TRBJ2-7 | TRBD2 | TRBV15 | NA | TGTGCCACCAGCAGAGCTAGCGGGAGTAACGAGCAGTACTTC | CATSRASGSNEQYF
TRBJ2-1 | NA | TRBV27 | NA | TGTGCCAGCAGTTCTCCCTCTAGTGGGTCCCATGAGCAGTTCTTC | CASSSPSSGSHEQFF
TRBJ1-4 | NA | TRBV28 | NA | TGTGCCAGCAGTTCACCAACAGGGAGGGAAAAACTGTTTTTT | CASSSPTGREKLFF
TRBJ1-2 | NA | TRBV7-9 | NA | TGTGCCAGCAGCCTCGGTGGGGGCGGAGGCTATGGCTACACCTTC | CASSLGGGGGYGYTF
TRBJ1-1 | NA | TRBV12-5 | NA | TGTGCTAGTGGCTTGACAGGACTGCTGAACACTGAAGCTTTCTTT | CASGLTGLLNTEAFF
TRBJ2-3 | NA | TRBV28 | NA | TGTGCCAGCAGCTACCATACTCAGGGGACAGATACGCAGTATTTT | CASSYHTQGTDTQYF
TRBJ2-2 | TRBD2 | TRBV7-9 | NA | TGTGCCAGCAGCTTAGGGACTAGCGGGAGTTTGAGCACCGGGGAGCTGTTTTTT | CASSLGTSGSLSTGELFF
TRBJ1-2 | NA | TRBV7-9 | NA | TGTGCCAGCAGCTTGGTAGAAGACTATGGCTACACCTTC | CASSLVEDYGYTF
TRBJ2-3 | TRBD2 | TRBV27 | NA | TGTGCCAGCAGTGGGCTTCGAGCGGGAGGCCTCACAGATACGCAGTATTTT | CASSGLRAGGLTDTQYF
TRBJ1-5 | NA | TRBV6-1 | NA | TGTGCCAGCAGCTCCGGGGTCTATAGCAATCAGCCCCAGCATTTT | CASSSGVYSNQPQHF
TRBJ2-3 | TRBD1 | TRBV7-2 | NA | TGTGCCAGCAGCTCCGGACAGGGGGTTTGGGATACGCAGTATTTT | CASSSGQGVWDTQYF
TRBJ1-2 | NA | TRBV9 | NA | TGTGCCAGCAGCACCCATGGGGGGGTTAACTATGGCTACACCTTC | CASSTHGGVNYGYTF
TRBJ1-1 | NA | TRBV19 | NA | TGTGCCAGTAGGTCGGCAGAGGGATACACTGAAGCTTTCTTT | CASRSAEGYTEAFF
TRBJ1-5 | NA | TRBV11-2 | NA | TGTGCCAGCAGCTACGACCCGAGGGGCAATCAGCCCCAGCATTTT | CASSYDPRGNQPQHF
TRBJ2-5 | NA | TRBV27 | NA | TGTGCCAGCAGCTCCCTAGAGACCCAGTACTTC | CASSSLETQYF
TRBJ2-7 | NA | TRBV27 | NA | TGTGCCAGTGCAGCAGAGGATTCCTACGAGCAGTACTTC | CASAAEDSYEQYF
TRBJ2-1 | TRBD2 | TRBV13 | NA | TGTGCCAGCACAGTTGGCGGGAGAGCGTACAATGAGCAGTTCTTC | CASTVGGRAYNEQFF
TRBJ1-2 | NA | TRBV28 | once | TGTGCCAGCAGCGTGGACGGGCTTGGCTACACCTTC | CASSVDGLGYTF
TRBJ2-3 | NA | TRBV5-1 | once | TGCGCCAGCAGCTTGTTTCAGGGGAGCACAGATACGCAGTATTTT | CASSLFQGSTDTQYF
TRBJ2-3 | TRBD2 | TRBV29-1 | once | TGCAGCGTTGAGAGGGCCCTTTTGGCGGGAGGGCCGGTGGATACGCAGTATTTT | CSVERALLAGGPVDTQYF
TRBJ2-3 | TRBD1 | TRBV12-5 | NA | TGTGCTAGTGGTTTGGTGGTTTTGGACAGGAATATAGGGGCAGATACGCAGTATTTT | CASGLVVLDRNIGADTQYF
TRBJ2-1 | NA | TRBV4-1 | NA | TGCGCCAGCAGCCAAGATCACAATGAGCAGTTCTTC | CASSQDHNEQFF
TRBJ2-7 | NA | TRBV19 | NA | TGTGCCAGTAGTATTGTCACGACAGGCTCCAACTCCTACGAGCAGTACTTC | CASSIVTTGSNSYEQYF
TRBJ2-1 | TRBD2 | TRBV5-6 | once | TGTGCCAGCAGCTTGGGACTAGCGGGACCTTCGTTTTACAATGAGCAGTTCTTC | CASSLGLAGPSFYNEQFF
TRBJ2-1 | NA | TRBV20-1 | NA | TGCAGTGCCTACTTCAATGAGCAGTTCTTC | CSAYFNEQFF
TRBJ1-2 | NA | TRBV6-5 | NA | TGTGCCAGCAGTCCGGGGGGCGCAAATGGCTACACCTTC | CASSPGGANGYTF
TRBJ2-1 | NA | TRBV5-1 | NA | TGCGCCAGCAGCTTGGCCAGTAACCCCTACAATGAGCAGTTCTTC | CASSLASNPYNEQFF
TRBJ1-4 | NA | TRBV28 | NA | TGTGCCAGCAGCCTAGACAGAAATAATGAAAAACTGTTTTTT | CASSLDRNNEKLFF
TRBJ2-7 | NA | TRBV2 | NA | TGTGCCAGCAGTCCTAGGGTCCCCCTTTCCTACGAGCAGTACTTC | CASSPRVPLSYEQYF
TRBJ2-7 | NA | TRBV27 | NA | TGTGCCAGCAGTTTGCAGGGGCGAAACTACGAGCAGTACTTC | CASSLQGRNYEQYF
TRBJ2-7 | TRBD2 | TRBV19 | NA | TGTGCCAGTAGTATTGGGACTAGCGGGGCCTACGAGCAGTACTTC | CASSIGTSGAYEQYF
TRBJ2-3 | NA | TRBV19 | NA | TGTGCCAGTAGGGGCGAGGACTACACAGATACGCAGTATTTT | CASRGEDYTDTQYF
TRBJ2-1 | NA | TRBV4-1 | once | TGCGCCAGCAGCCAACCCTTTTCTGTAGGGCACTACAATGAGCAGTTCTTC | CASSQPFSVGHYNEQFF
TRBJ2-3 | NA | TRBV7-6 | NA | TGTGCCAGCAGCTTATGGCAATCAGATACGCAGTATTTT | CASSLWQSDTQYF
TRBJ2-2 | TRBD1 | TRBV5-4 | NA | TGTGCCAGCAGCACAGAAACAGGGGCCCCCGGGAACACCGGGGAGCTGTTTTTT | CASSTETGAPGNTGELFF
TRBJ2-7 | NA | TRBV28 | NA | TGTGCCAGTTCGCCGGGGCTCCTACAGCAGTACTTC | CASSPGLLQQYF
TRBJ1-1 | TRBD1 | TRBV25-1 | NA | TGTGCCAGCAGTGAATGGTACAGGGGAGAAAACACTGAAGCTTTCTTT | CASSEWYRGENTEAFF
TRBJ2-7 | NA | TRBV27 | NA | TGTGCCAGCAGTTTGGGGGACACTGCGGAGCAGTACTTC | CASSLGDTAEQYF
TRBJ2-7 | TRBD1 | TRBV6-5 | few | TGTGCCAGCAGGACAGGGGTCCACGAGCAGTACTTC | CASRTGVHEQYF
TRBJ2-6 | NA | TRBV6-1 | NA | TGTGCCAGCGCGTTGGATGGTGGGGCCAACGTCCTGACTTTC | CASALDGGANVLTF
TRBJ2-7 | NA | TRBV4-1 | NA | TGCGCCAGCAGCCAAGTAGGTAGGAAAGTAAGACACGAGCAGTACTTC | CASSQVGRKVRHEQYF
TRBJ2-5 | TRBD2 | TRBV11-2 | NA | TGTGCCAGCAGCTTAGGGACTAGCGGGAGTGGGGAGACCCAGTACTTC | CASSLGTSGSGETQYF
TRBJ2-3 | TRBD1 | TRBV5-1 | once | TGCGCCAGCAGCGGGGCCGGGACAGGGTACGCAGATACGCAGTATTTT | CASSGAGTGYADTQYF
TRBJ2-1 | NA | TRBV28 | NA | TGTGCCAGCAGTTTATATCAGCGGGCCTCCTACAATGAGCAGTTCTTC | CASSLYQRASYNEQFF